These 25 T cell receptor beta chains share one sample of origin, sequenced in a study of blood T cell repertoires in COVID-19. Clones were read by immunoSEQ multiplex PCR, and TCRdb kept only the in-frame ones, dropping some. Found here are about 300,000 clones, just under 90% of them singletons; the top ten hold approximately 1.8%. Material: peripheral blood. All receptors come from a woman in her twenties or thirties with COVID-19, enrolled during active disease.

The chain couples TRBV18 to TRBJ1-3; TRBD1 matches 10 bases. Per germline, CDR1 KGHSH and CDR2 LQKENI. The ends lost 5 bases at V and 0 bases at J; junction bases unmatched: 13. The CDR3 is made up of 19 amino acids. The DNA for the CDR3 is TGTGCCAGCTCATCCCCGGGACAGGGGCCCTCTTACTCTGGAAACACCATATATTTT. The encoded protein is CASSSPGQGPSYSGNTIYF. Based on the CDR3 plus reference TRBV18 and TRBJ1-3, the full variable domain is NAGVMQNPRHLVRRRGQEARLRCSPMKGHSHVYWYRQLPEEGLKFMVYLQKENIIDESGMPKERFSAEFPKEGPSILRIQQVVRGDSAAYFCASSSPGQGPSYSGNTIYFGEGSWLTVV.

This chain joins TRBV9 and TRBJ2-3, with TRBD2 matching 10 bases. The ends lost 4 bases at V and 0 bases at J; junction bases unmatched: 5. The germline V gene has CDR1 SGDLS and CDR2 YYNGEE. CDR3 length: 16 residues. CDR3 loop: CASSTPSGGSTDTQYF. The DNA of the CDR3 is TGTGCCAGCAGCACCCCTAGCGGGGGTAGCACAGATACGCAGTATTTT.

CDR3 coding DNA: TGTGCCAGCAGGGGACAGTTGAACACCGGGGAGCTGTTTTTT. It is translated as CASRGQLNTGELFF. The J gene is TRBJ2-2, the V gene TRBV6-5, with TRBD1 matching 7 bases. Germline V CDR1 and CDR2: MNHEY, SVGAGI. With V trimmed by 6 bases and J by 1 base, 2 bases remained unmatched. This CDR3 contains 14 residues.

This clone was seen more than once but under ten times. This rearrangement joins TRBV12-5 to TRBJ1-3; D not resolved. CDR3 size: 18 residues. Germline assignment: CDR1 LGHNT and CDR2 FRNRAP. V was trimmed by 0 bases and J by 0 bases, leaving 15 bases between them. The CDR3, as DNA: TGTGCTAGTGGTTTGGTACTCTCTCTGTCTGGCTCTGGAAACACCATATATTTT. It translates to CASGLVLSLSGSGNTIYF.

This clone was observed once. The sample carries other DNA sequences with the same CDR3. The V and J genes are TRBV5-6 and TRBJ2-2, with unresolved D. Trimming cost V 0 bases and J 1 base, with 4 bases left between them. Germline V gene sequence: CDR1 SGHDT, CDR2 YYEEEE. The CDR3 runs to 14 residues. Written as DNA, the CDR3 is TGTGCCAGCAGCTTGGCAGGGAACACCGGGGAGCTGTTTTTT. This codes for CASSLAGNTGELFF.

The genes are TRBV4-1 and TRBJ1-3; 10 bases match TRBD1. The germline CDR1 and CDR2 sequences are MGHRA and YSYEKL. After removal of 0 bases from V and 9 bases from J, the junction contained 14 bases not matched to a gene. The CDR3 is 18 amino acids. The CDR3 reads CASSQDLITTGGLGTIYF. The CDR3 nucleotides are TGCGCCAGCAGCCAAGATCTGATTACGACAGGGGGCCTTGGCACCATATATTTT.

This clone appeared a few times. The V call is TRBV4-2, the J call TRBJ1-3, with a possible D match to TRBD1 (6 bases). Deletions cut 0 bases from V and 3 bases from J, with 18 bases between. The germline V gene has CDR1 LGHNA and CDR2 YNFKEQ. This CDR3 region has 18 residues. This chain's CDR3 is CASSQESPGQLIGNTIYF. The CDR3 nucleotides are TGTGCCAGCAGCCAAGAAAGCCCCGGACAGCTGATTGGAAACACCATATATTTT.

The chain joins TRBV9 to TRBJ1-5; 7 nucleotides agree with TRBD1. With V trimmed by 0 bases and J by 6 bases, 18 bases remained unmatched. From germline, CDR1 is SGDLS and CDR2 YYNGEE. This CDR3 spans 19 amino acids. Here the CDR3 DNA reads TGTGCCAGCAGCGTAGTGAGGTGTGACAGGGCCCGACGGGGTCAGCCCCAGCATTTT. This codes for CASSVVRCDRARRGQPQHF.

The table lists this clone with a count of one. This chain links TRBV19 with TRBJ1-2; D remains ambiguous. The CDR3 is 14 residues long. V was clipped by 5 bases and J by 4 bases, with 14 bases between them. Per germline, CDR1 LNHDA and CDR2 SQIVND (reference sequence). This CDR3 is CASSPQRGSYGYTF. CDR3 nucleotides: TGTGCCAGTAGTCCCCAGCGGGGTTCCTATGGCTACACCTTC.

The chain couples TRBV7-9 to TRBJ2-7; tentative D call: TRBD1 (7 bases). This CDR3 contains 14 residues. V was trimmed by 5 bases and J by 2 bases, leaving 13 bases between them. CDR1 is SEHNR, CDR2 FQNEAQ, per germline (reference sequence). CDR3 amino acids: CASSGGDSPYEQYF. Written as DNA, the CDR3 is TGTGCCAGCAGCGGCGGGGACAGCCCCTACGAGCAGTACTTC.

This sequence joins TRBV7-9 and TRBJ1-1, with D tentatively TRBD1 (6 bases). This CDR3 has 14 residues. Germline-derived CDR1 and CDR2 are SEHNR and FQNEAQ (reference sequence). V lost 5 bases, J lost 0 bases, and 10 bases lay in between. The CDR3 loop is CASSPQGLNTEAFF. The DNA for the CDR3 is TGTGCCAGCAGCCCTCAGGGGTTGAACACTGAAGCTTTCTTT.

This chain uses TRBV3-1 (or the pseudogene TRBV3-2) with TRBJ1-6; 10 nucleotides agree with TRBD1. Germline V gene lookup returns CDR1 LGHDT and CDR2 YNNKEL (reference sequence). CDR3 length equals 14 residues. The junction had 0 bases not matched to a gene; V was cut back by 1 base and J by 9 bases. The chain's CDR3 is CASSQGTGGSPLHF. The CDR3 DNA follows: TGTGCCAGCAGCCAAGGGACAGGGGGTTCACCCCTCCACTTT.

V is TRBV7-2 and J is TRBJ2-7; 10 positions agree with TRBD1. The junction had 3 bases not matched to a gene; V was cut back by 4 bases and J by 6 bases. This CDR3 contains 13 residues. Per germline, CDR1 SGHTA and CDR2 FQGNSA. The CDR3 nucleotides are TGTGCCAGCAGCTCGGACAGGGGGGTCGAGCAGTACTTC. This encodes CASSSDRGVEQYF.

This chain links TRBV18 with TRBJ2-2; 8 bases match TRBD1. The CDR3 has 16 amino acids. Germline trimming cut 6 bases from V and 3 bases from J; bases unmatched to any gene: 9. Germline assignment: CDR1 KGHSH and CDR2 LQKENI. CDR3 DNA: TGTGCCAGCTCTTCAAGGACAGGGCGGGACACCGGGGAGCTGTTTTTT. Amino acid sequence: CASSSRTGRDTGELFF.

The chain links TRBV2 to TRBJ1-5, with D possibly being TRBD1 (5 bases). The germline V gene has CDR1 SNHLY and CDR2 FYNNEI. The V end lost 6 bases, the J end lost 2 bases, and 11 bases lay between the germline ends. This CDR3 spans 14 amino acids. The DNA of the CDR3 is TGTGCCAGCAGCCCTTGGGGGGGCAATCAGCCCCAGCATTTT. This encodes CASSPWGGNQPQHF.

V gene TRBV12-3 or TRBV12-4 combines with J gene TRBJ2-1; D is unclear. Trimming left V 5 bases short and J 8 bases short, with 10 bases between. This CDR3 region has 12 residues. This CDR3 is CASSPYVDEQFF. The CDR3 DNA is TGTGCCAGCAGTCCCTACGTCGATGAGCAGTTCTTC.

The genes are TRBV29-1 and TRBJ1-1; unclear D gene. The germline gives CDR1 SQVTM, CDR2 ANQGSEA. V was trimmed by 8 bases and J by 1 base, leaving 11 bases between them. This CDR3 contains 12 residues. The CDR3 protein is CSSYSGNTEAFF. Here the CDR3 DNA reads TGCAGCAGCTACTCGGGGAACACTGAAGCTTTCTTT.

The genes are TRBV27 and TRBJ1-1; D gene uncertain. The CDR3 is made up of 14 amino acids. Trimming removed 6 bases from V and 1 base from J, with 12 bases in between. The germline V gene encodes CDR1 MNHEY and CDR2 SMNVEV (reference sequence). CDR3 in DNA: TGTGCCAGCAGCCCATTAAGACAGAACACTGAAGCTTTCTTT. Residues: CASSPLRQNTEAFF.

The chain links TRBV9 to TRBJ2-3; 8 bases match TRBD2. CDR1 SGDLS and CDR2 YYNGEE come from the germline V gene. The CDR3 covers 15 residues. The J segment lost 4 bases and the V segment lost 4 bases, leaving 8 bases of the junction unmatched. CDR3 residues: CASSSSGGDADTQYF. CDR3 coding DNA: TGTGCCAGCAGCAGCAGCGGGGGTGATGCAGATACGCAGTATTTT.

The V call is TRBV9, the J call TRBJ1-5; 7 bases are shared with TRBD1. Germline CDR1 is SGDLS and CDR2 is YYNGEE. The J segment lost 6 bases and the V segment lost 3 bases, leaving 6 bases of the junction unmatched. The CDR3 loop spans 14 amino acids. CDR3 sequence reads: CASSAGQAGQPQHF. In nucleotides, the CDR3 is TGTGCCAGCAGCGCAGGACAGGCGGGTCAGCCCCAGCATTTT.

The chain links TRBV29-1 to TRBJ1-5, with TRBD1 matching 9 bases. The CDR3 spans 13 residues. V lost 7 bases to trimming and J lost 3 bases; unmatched junction nucleotides: 4. Germline V gene data show CDR1 as SQVTM and CDR2 as ANQGSEA. CDR3 in DNA: TGCAGCGCCGGGACAGGGAACAATCAGCCCCAGCATTTT. This translates into CSAGTGNNQPQHF.

This clone was seen once. The genes are TRBV19 and TRBJ1-3, with D unresolved. Germline V CDR1 and CDR2: LNHDA, SQIVND (reference sequence). The V gene lost 1 base and the J gene lost 1 base, with 11 bases spanning the gap. CDR3 length: 16 amino acids. The CDR3 sequence: CASSIAVTLSGNTIYF. The CDR3 DNA is TGTGCCAGTAGTATAGCTGTCACCCTATCTGGAAACACCATATATTTT. The complete variable domain, with remaining parts taken from reference TRBV19 and TRBJ1-3, reads DGGITQSPKYLFRKEGQNVTLSCEQNLNHDAMYWYRQDPGQGLRLIYYSQIVNDFQKGDIAEGYSVSREKKESFPLTVTSAQKNPTAFYLCASSIAVTLSGNTIYFGEGSWLTVV.

The chain carries TRBV27 and TRBJ1-5, with 9 bases identical to TRBD1. The CDR3 runs 14 residues. CDR1 is MNHEY, CDR2 SMNVEV, per germline (reference sequence). V gave up 6 bases and J gave up 6 bases; unmatched junction bases: 6. The CDR3 DNA reads TGTGCCAGCAGAAACAGGGGGCCGGGTCAGCCCCAGCATTTT. As protein: CASRNRGPGQPQHF.

The V gene is TRBV19, the J gene TRBJ2-5; D unclear. In germline, CDR1 is LNHDA, CDR2 SQIVND (reference sequence). Between the trimmed V and J ends, which lost 5 bases and 4 bases, there was a span of 11 bases. This CDR3 is 13 amino acids long. The CDR3 DNA is TGTGCCAGTAGTCCAGTGGCTCGAGAGACCCAGTACTTC. Protein: CASSPVARETQYF.

CDR3 nucleotides: TGCGCCAGCAGTGTTTCGTCAACTCTTGACTACACCTTC. Its translation: CASSVSSTLDYTF. The V and J genes are TRBV10-2 and TRBJ1-2; D gene uncertain. CDR1 and CDR2 from the germline V gene are WSHSY and SAAADI. V was shortened by 4 bases and J by 10 bases, with 16 bases between the two germline ends. The CDR3 loop spans 13 amino acids.